Presented here are 2 T cell receptor beta chains from one specimen sequenced in a study of blood T cell repertoires in COVID-19. TCRdb's table, derived via immunoSEQ multiplex PCR, lists solely in-frame clones and lacks some. The sample consists of about 64,000 clones, 70% to 80% of them appearing once. Sequencing was carried out using peripheral blood. The receptor source for this set is a human donor in a cohort sampled during active COVID-19.

The rearrangement uses TRBV7-3 and TRBJ2-1; the D gene is possibly TRBD2 (6 bases). Germline V gene sequence: CDR1 SGHTA, CDR2 FQGTGA. Trimming took 5 bases from V and 9 from J, leaving 14 bases between them. The CDR3 is made up of 13 amino acids. The CDR3 loop reads CASSPGGLGEQFF. In DNA, the CDR3 is TGTGCCAGCAGCCCCGGAGGGTTGGGTGAGCAGTTCTTC.

The rearrangement uses TRBV3-1 (or the pseudogene TRBV3-2) and TRBJ2-7; 7 bases are a match to TRBD1. The CDR3 runs to 15 residues. CDR1 and CDR2 (germline): LGHDT, YNNKEL (reference sequence). Trimming at V came to 2 bases and at J to 2 bases, leaving 6 bases not matched to a gene. CDR3 amino acids: CASSQNPGQTYEQYF. The DNA for the CDR3 is TGTGCCAGCAGCCAAAACCCGGGACAGACCTACGAGCAGTACTTC.